This T cell receptor beta chain comes out of a study of T cell repertoires in cytomegalovirus infection (dated by TCRdb to between 2019 and 2020). Regarding the research as a whole: Alongside well-studied HLA-B-restricted epitopes, the peptide stimulations were aimed at recently identified HLA-C-restricted CMV epitopes, whose presentation resists viral immunomodulation. The HLA type of each donor mattered for the analysis, because public TCR beta signatures pointed to carriage of CMV infection along with the matching HLA type. Results the study describes overall, beyond this receptor: In the ex vivo response, HLA-C-restricted CMV-specific TCR beta clonotypes were dominant, and in two of eight donors the single most frequent clonotype came from this HLA-C-restricted group. Carriers of CMV infection plus the relevant HLA type were discriminated by the cumulative frequency of public TCR beta family members in the study cohort and in an independent approximately 400-donor cohort.

This clonotype has more than one count but fewer than ten. Its target antigen remains unknown. The input lacks base qualities; no much larger clone sits a single base away. According to the study, the label for this sample's treatment or condition signals: in vitro stimulation with specific CMV peptide epitopes to enrich CMV-specific T cells. Sequenced on an Illumina HiSeq 1500. In-frame beta chains were kept once TCRdb had trimmed the public reads at Q25 with fastp and called clones with MiXCR. Each CDR3 protein gets just one entry, which takes the most common genes and DNA from the rows behind it. For this sample the table gives approximately 730,000 distinct CDR3 sequences, of which about 28% were detected only once. Around 13% of the sample comes from the top ten. CDR1 and CDR2, per the germline V gene, are MGHRA and YSYEKL. The cysteine opens and the phenylalanine closes a CDR3 of 17 amino acids. CDR3 DNA only is kept here, 51 bases in frame from base 1. After removal of 0 bases from V and 6 bases from J, the junction retains 8 bases not matched to a gene.

The rearrangement combines TRBV4-1 with TRBJ1-6; a stretch of 7 junction bases matches TRBD1. Sequences were derived from cultured CD8+ T cells from PBMCs, sampled from culture after CMV antigen stimulation. This clonotype was sampled from a human donor in good health (CMV status not recorded). Some clones in this sample may be carry-over from other donors' samples. The DNA sequence is as follows: TGCGCCAGCAGCCAAGATCGGCGACAGGGAAGTAATTCACCCCTCCACTTT. Its coded protein is CASSQDRRQGSNSPLHF.